These 31 T cell receptor beta chains came from one sample sequenced in a study of shared clonotypes between healthy human individuals. The data were produced by immunoSEQ multiplex PCR, yet TCRdb's version contains in-frame clones alone and is incomplete. The sample consists of more than 2 million clones, about 95% of them appearing once. Naive CD8 cells comprised CD45RO-negative, CCR7-positively selected cells, excluding terminally differentiated effector memory CD45RA+ cells. The material sequenced was naive CD8+ T cells sorted from blood. The receptors were sampled from a man between 18 and 35 years old in good health.

The J gene is TRBJ1-4, the V gene TRBV30; D gene unclear. The CDR3 consists of 12 residues. Germline lookup yields CDR1 GTSNPN and CDR2 SVGIG (reference sequence). V was trimmed by 1 base and J by 13 bases, leaving 13 bases between them. DNA of the CDR3: TGTGCCTGGAGTGGTGGAGGTACGGGACTGTTTTTT. Protein sequence: CAWSGGGTGLFF.

The chain carries TRBV16 and TRBJ1-1, with TRBD1 matching over 9 bases. Germline V gene sequence: CDR1 KGHSY, CDR2 FQNENV. The CDR3 length is 14 residues. J was trimmed by 12 bases and V by 4 bases; bases with no gene match: 12. CDR3 nucleotide sequence: TGTGCCAGCAGCCCATCGGGGACAGGGTTCTGGACTTTCTTT. Translating it yields CASSPSGTGFWTFF. The whole variable domain, remainder taken from reference TRBV16 and TRBJ1-1, is GEEVAQTPKHLVRGEGQKAKLYCAPIKGHSYVFWYQQVLKNEFKFLISFQNENVFDETGMPKERFSAKCLPNSPCSLEIQATKLEDSAVYFCASSPSGTGFWTFFGQGTRLTVV.

The chain employs TRBV30 and TRBJ1-1, with 9 positions matching TRBD1. V gave up 4 bases and J gave up 5 bases; unmatched junction bases: 8. This CDR3 has 14 residues. CDR1 and CDR2 from the germline V gene are GTSNPN and SVGIG (reference sequence). The CDR3 loop reads CAWKAGTGLTEAFF. The CDR3 region has the DNA TGTGCCTGGAAGGCCGGGACAGGGCTTACTGAAGCTTTCTTT.

The gene calls are TRBV27 and TRBJ2-7, with 11 positions matching TRBD1. The CDR3 runs to 14 residues. The J segment lost 3 bases and the V segment lost 4 bases, leaving 2 bases of the junction unmatched. Germline V gene sequence: CDR1 MNHEY, CDR2 SMNVEV (reference sequence). This CDR3 is CASSWTGGLYEQYF. The CDR3, as DNA: TGTGCCAGCAGTTGGACAGGGGGCCTCTACGAGCAGTACTTC.

This chain joins TRBV2 and TRBJ2-1; D might be TRBD1 (5 bases). The germline V and J ends were trimmed by 9 bases and 3 bases, with 15 bases remaining between them. CDR3 length equals 14 residues. CDR1 SNHLY and CDR2 FYNNEI come from the germline V gene. The DNA for the CDR3 is TGTGCCAGAAGTAGGACACGAAACTACAATGAGCAGTTCTTC. This codes for CARSRTRNYNEQFF.

This clone has a single count. DNA for the CDR3: TGTGCCAGCAGCTTCCCCTTAAGCTCCTACAATGAGCAGTTCTTC. This translates into CASSFPLSSYNEQFF. The chain links TRBV7-9 to TRBJ2-1; no clear D gene. Germline V gene lookup returns CDR1 SEHNR and CDR2 FQNEAQ (reference sequence). Trimming shortened V by 3 bases and J by 0 bases, and 9 bases separated the two germline ends. The CDR3 has 15 residues.

Written as DNA, the CDR3 is TGTGCCAGCAGCCTGACAGGGGGTAGTGAGCAGTTCTTC. Translated: CASSLTGGSEQFF. The chain links TRBV13 to TRBJ2-1; 9 bases match TRBD1. After removal of 5 bases from V and 9 bases from J, the junction contained 5 bases not matched to a gene. This CDR3 spans 13 amino acids. Per germline, CDR1 PRHDT and CDR2 FYEKMQ (reference sequence).

The chain couples TRBV27 to TRBJ2-5; either TRBD1 or TRBD2 may fit D (5 bases each). The germline gives CDR1 MNHEY, CDR2 SMNVEV (reference sequence). The ends were cut back, 6 bases at V and 9 bases at J, with 26 bases in the middle. The CDR3 totals 16 residues. The CDR3 reads CASREDFGTALEAQYF. CDR3 in DNA: TGTGCCAGCAGGGAGGATTTCGGGACCGCGTTAGAAGCCCAGTACTTC.

The chain employs TRBV29-1 and TRBJ2-7; 10 bases are a match to TRBD1. CDR1 and CDR2 (germline): SQVTM, ANQGSEA. CDR3 length: 14 residues. V dropped 4 bases and J dropped 4; count of bases not matched to a gene: 7. CDR3 in DNA: TGCAGCGTTGCCCCCGGGACAGGGGCGTACGAGCAGTACTTC. It codes for CSVAPGTGAYEQYF.

The rearrangement links TRBV7-9 to TRBJ2-1, with TRBD2 matching over 7 bases. V lost 5 bases, J lost 3 bases, and 7 bases stayed unmatched. Germline CDR1 reads SEHNR; CDR2 reads FQNEAQ (reference sequence). The CDR3 totals 15 residues. CDR3 nucleotide sequence: TGTGCCAGCAGCCGCCGGGACTACTACTACAATGAGCAGTTCTTC. It is translated as CASSRRDYYYNEQFF.

The chain is built from TRBV27 and TRBJ2-7, with D perhaps matching TRBD2 (6 bases). This CDR3 region has 15 residues. Germline V lookup: CDR1 MNHEY, CDR2 SMNVEV (reference sequence). Trimming shortened V by 3 bases and J by 3 bases, and 15 bases separated the two germline ends. CDR3 bases: TGTGCCAGCAGTTTCGCGGGATCCGGGGTCTACGAGCAGTACTTC. Protein sequence: CASSFAGSGVYEQYF.

This chain uses TRBV6-6 with TRBJ2-5; a weak D match, TRBD1 (6 bases). The CDR3 covers 12 residues. Germline CDR1 and CDR2: MNHNY and SVGAGI (reference sequence). Trimming removed 10 bases from V and 5 bases from J, with 14 bases in between. CDR3 nucleotides: TGTGCCACCTTGACAGGAACCGAGACCCAGTACTTC. It codes for CATLTGTETQYF.

CDR3 residues: CAISESPGFEGATGEKLFF. Written as DNA, the CDR3 is TGTGCCATCAGTGAGAGCCCAGGTTTTGAAGGGGCAACGGGTGAAAAACTGTTTTTT. This rearrangement joins TRBV10-3 to TRBJ1-4; D might be TRBD1 (5 bases). The V gene's germline CDR1 is ENHRY and CDR2 SYGVKD. The ends were cut back, 2 bases at V and 7 bases at J, with 26 bases in the middle. The CDR3 consists of 19 residues.

This clone was counted a single time. This chain uses TRBV11-1 with TRBJ2-7, with 9 bases that match TRBD1. The CDR3 spans 18 residues. Germline V CDR1 and CDR2: SGHAT, FQDESV (reference sequence). V was pared by 4 bases and J by 0 bases, with 13 bases of the junction left unmatched. Here the CDR3 reads CASSSEGQGLAHSYEQYF. The CDR3 DNA reads as TGTGCCAGCAGCTCGGAGGGACAGGGACTCGCACACTCCTACGAGCAGTACTTC.

To note about this clone: This specimen includes other DNA sequences encoding the same CDR3. The chain has TRBV27 and TRBJ1-1, with D hard to call. The V gene's germline CDR1 is MNHEY and CDR2 SMNVEV (reference sequence). The V end was cut by 6 bases, the J end by 0 bases, with 11 bases between. This CDR3 is 14 amino acids long. CDR3 bases: TGTGCCAGCAGCCCGGGCGGAATGAACACTGAAGCTTTCTTT. It specifies CASSPGGMNTEAFF.

Comments on this clone: Other DNA variants within this sample encode the same CDR3. The J gene is TRBJ2-3, the V gene TRBV11-2; D might be TRBD2 (5 bases). The germline V gene has CDR1 SGHAT and CDR2 FQNNGV. Trimming removed 3 bases from V and 6 bases from J, with 10 bases in between. This CDR3 spans 13 amino acids. For the CDR3, the DNA is TGTGCCAGCAGCTTGGACCCGGGGGATACGCAGTATTTT. Residues: CASSLDPGDTQYF.

The chain carries TRBV9 and TRBJ2-5; possibly TRBD1 for D (6 bases). Looked up from germline, CDR1 is SGDLS and CDR2 is YYNGEE. Trimming took off 3 bases at V and 1 base at J, with 13 bases between the two ends. This CDR3 is 15 amino acids long. The CDR3: CASSADGTPQETQYF. The CDR3 DNA reads as TGTGCCAGCAGCGCAGACGGGACACCCCAAGAGACCCAGTACTTC.

A word on this clone: The same CDR3 arises from other DNA sequences in this sample as well. This rearrangement joins TRBV27 to TRBJ2-5; weak D call: TRBD2 (5 bases). The germline gives CDR1 MNHEY, CDR2 SMNVEV (reference sequence). V was trimmed by 0 bases and J by 4 bases, leaving 12 bases between them. This CDR3 spans 15 amino acids. The CDR3 region has the DNA TGTGCCAGCAGTTTATCTGGAGGACTCGGAGAGACCCAGTACTTC. It specifies CASSLSGGLGETQYF.

This chain connects TRBV9 to TRBJ2-2; either TRBD1 or TRBD2 may fit D (5 bases each). The V end lost 3 bases, the J end lost 0 bases, and 15 bases lay between the germline ends. Germline CDR1 reads SGDLS; CDR2 reads YYNGEE. This CDR3 comprises 17 residues. CDR3 amino acids: CASSEHQEGPNTGELFF. In DNA form, the CDR3 reads TGTGCCAGCAGCGAACATCAAGAGGGACCGAACACCGGGGAGCTGTTTTTT.

The chain is built from TRBV7-9 and TRBJ2-7; D might be TRBD2 (7 bases). The CDR3 length is 14 residues. Trimming took 0 bases from V and 7 from J, leaving 13 bases between them. Germline CDR1 is SEHNR and CDR2 is FQNEAQ (reference sequence). CDR3 nucleotides: TGTGCCAGCAGCTTAGCGTGGGGGGGCGGTGAGCAGTACTTC. Translated: CASSLAWGGGEQYF.

The chain recombines TRBV19 with TRBJ1-5; maybe TRBD1 (6 bases). Germline CDR1 is LNHDA and CDR2 is SQIVND (reference sequence). V was pared by 4 bases and J by 4 bases, with 20 bases between. The length of the CDR3 is 17 residues. CDR3 in DNA: TGTGCCAGTAGTACTGATCCGGGACACCCCGGTAATCAGCCCCAGCATTTT. Protein product: CASSTDPGHPGNQPQHF.

This chain joins TRBV7-9 and TRBJ2-7; 8 nucleotides agree with TRBD2. The CDR3 loop spans 16 amino acids. Germline V lookup: CDR1 SEHNR, CDR2 FQNEAQ (reference sequence). With V trimmed by 6 bases and J by 2 bases, 12 bases remained unmatched. The CDR3 DNA reads TGTGCCAGCAGACCGCCGGGGGGGACGAAAACCTACGAGCAGTACTTC. This codes for CASRPPGGTKTYEQYF. The full variable domain, rest sourced from reference TRBV7-9 and TRBJ2-7, is DTGVSQNPRHKITKRGQNVTFRCDPISEHNRLYWYRQTLGQGPEFLTYFQNEAQLEKSRLLSDRFSAERPKGSFSTLEIQRTEQGDSAMYLCASRPPGGTKTYEQYFGPGTRLTVT.

The gene calls are TRBV13 and TRBJ2-7; possibly TRBD2 for D (7 bases). CDR1 PRHDT and CDR2 FYEKMQ come from the germline V gene (reference sequence). Trimming removed 5 bases from V and 3 bases from J, with 17 bases in between. This CDR3 has 15 amino acids. CDR3 residues: CASSNMGGRGYEQYF. DNA for the CDR3: TGTGCCAGCAGCAACATGGGGGGGCGCGGCTACGAGCAGTACTTC. Looking up the rest from reference TRBV13 and TRBJ2-7 gives the full variable domain: AAGVIQSPRHLIKEKRETATLKCYPIPRHDTVYWYQQGPGQDPQFLISFYEKMQSDKGSIPDRFSAQQFSDYHSELNMSSLELGDSALYFCASSNMGGRGYEQYFGPGTRLTVT.

Only one count was recorded for this clone. The chain uses TRBV9 and TRBJ1-2; D perhaps matches TRBD1 (6 bases). This CDR3 spans 13 amino acids. Looked up from germline, CDR1 is SGDLS and CDR2 is YYNGEE. V was shortened by 3 bases and J by 7 bases, with 13 bases between the two germline ends. CDR3: CASSGDRGAGYTF. The CDR3 coding sequence is TGTGCCAGCAGCGGGGACCGGGGGGCTGGCTACACCTTC.

The J gene is TRBJ2-3, the V gene TRBV7-6, with 15 positions matching TRBD2. With 5 bases clipped from V and 3 bases from J, the junction kept 3 bases outside the gene matches. CDR1 is SGHVS, CDR2 FNYEAQ, per germline. This CDR3 has 16 residues. DNA of the CDR3: TGTGCCAGCAGCGGACTAGCGGGGGGGCCTACAGATACGCAGTATTTT. This sequence encodes CASSGLAGGPTDTQYF. The variable domain in full, completed from reference TRBV7-6 and TRBJ2-3, reads GAGVSQSPRYKVTKRGQDVALRCDPISGHVSLYWYRQALGQGPEFLTYFNYEAQQDKSGLPNDRFSAERPEGSISTLTIQRTEQRDSAMYRCASSGLAGGPTDTQYFGPGTRLTVL.

This clone was seen only a few times. This sample includes further DNA sequences coding for the same CDR3. The chain joins TRBV30 to TRBJ2-7; TRBD2 matches at 12 bases. This CDR3 has 16 amino acids. CDR1 is GTSNPN and CDR2 is SVGIG in the germline V gene (reference sequence). The ends lost 0 bases at V and 7 bases at J; junction bases unmatched: 10. CDR3 in amino acids: CAWSVLAGGPGYEQYF. CDR3 nucleotides: TGTGCCTGGAGTGTACTAGCGGGGGGTCCTGGGTATGAGCAGTACTTC.

The chain employs TRBV11-2 and TRBJ1-4; unclear D gene. CDR3 length: 16 amino acids. CDR1 and CDR2 from the germline V gene are SGHAT and FQNNGV. V lost 3 bases, J lost 4 bases, and 15 bases lay in between. CDR3 nucleotides: TGTGCCAGCAGCTTGTACGAGACGGAGAATAATGAAAAACTGTTTTTT. Its translation is CASSLYETENNEKLFF.

The V call is TRBV29-1, the J call TRBJ2-1, with a possible D match to TRBD2 (6 bases). Germline loops: CDR1 SQVTM, CDR2 ANQGSEA. Deletions cut 4 bases from V and 1 base from J, with 11 bases between. The CDR3 runs to 14 residues. This CDR3 reads CSVVGRESYNEQFF. Written as DNA, the CDR3 is TGCAGCGTTGTGGGTCGGGAGTCCTACAATGAGCAGTTCTTC.

This chain joins TRBV29-1 and TRBJ2-7, with TRBD1 identical over 7 bases. Germline CDR1 SQVTM, CDR2 ANQGSEA. This CDR3 contains 13 residues. The ends lost 5 bases at V and 4 bases at J; junction bases unmatched: 8. Written as DNA, the CDR3 is TGCAGCGTTTCGACAGGGAACTCGTACGAGCAGTACTTC. This sequence encodes CSVSTGNSYEQYF.

The genes are TRBV4-3 and TRBJ2-2; D uncertain. The V gene's germline CDR1 is LGHNA and CDR2 YSLEER. V was clipped by 0 bases and J by 3 bases, with 8 bases between them. This CDR3 comprises 15 residues. The CDR3 DNA follows: TGCGCCAGCAGCCAAGAATCGGATTACACCGGGGAGCTGTTTTTT. Its protein product is CASSQESDYTGELFF.

Note on this clone: The same CDR3 arises from other DNA sequences in this sample as well. CDR3 coding DNA: TGTGCCAGCAGCTTAGGCACCGGGGAGCAGTACTTC. This codes for CASSLGTGEQYF. The chain joins TRBV13 to TRBJ2-7; D is ambiguous. Trimming took 0 bases from V and 7 from J, leaving 7 bases between them. This CDR3 has 12 amino acids. CDR1 is PRHDT, CDR2 FYEKMQ, per germline (reference sequence).